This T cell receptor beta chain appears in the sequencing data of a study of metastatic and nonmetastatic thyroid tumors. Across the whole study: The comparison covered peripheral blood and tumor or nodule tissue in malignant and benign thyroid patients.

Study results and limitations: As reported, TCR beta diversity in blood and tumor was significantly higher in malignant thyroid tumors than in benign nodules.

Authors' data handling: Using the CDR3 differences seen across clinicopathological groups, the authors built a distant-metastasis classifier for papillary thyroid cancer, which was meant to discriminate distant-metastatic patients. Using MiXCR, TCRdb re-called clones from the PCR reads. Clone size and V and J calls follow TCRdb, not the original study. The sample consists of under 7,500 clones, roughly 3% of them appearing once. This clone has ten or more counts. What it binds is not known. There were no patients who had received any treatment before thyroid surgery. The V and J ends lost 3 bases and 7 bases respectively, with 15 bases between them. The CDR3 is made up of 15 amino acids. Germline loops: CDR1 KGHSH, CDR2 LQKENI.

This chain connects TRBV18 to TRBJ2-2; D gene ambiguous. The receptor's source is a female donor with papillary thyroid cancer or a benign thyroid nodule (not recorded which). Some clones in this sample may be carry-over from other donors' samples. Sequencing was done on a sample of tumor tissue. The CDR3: CASSPRPRADGELFF. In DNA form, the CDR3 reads TGTGCCAGCTCACCCCGACCAAGGGCGGACGGGGAGCTGTTTTTT.